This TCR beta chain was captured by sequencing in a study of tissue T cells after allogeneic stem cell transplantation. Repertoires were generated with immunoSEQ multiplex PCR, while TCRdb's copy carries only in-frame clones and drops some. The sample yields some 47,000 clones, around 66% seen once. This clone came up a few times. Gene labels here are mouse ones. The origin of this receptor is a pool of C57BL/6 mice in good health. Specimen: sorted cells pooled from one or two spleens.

The CDR3 sequence: CASSPRASAETLYF. The covered CDR3 bases are TGTGCAAGCAGCCCCCGGGCTAGTGCAGAAACGCTGTAT. J is TRBJ2-3 and V is TRBV16, with D hard to call. The CDR3 extends 1 residue past the end of the read, so its final part is completed from the germline J gene. Trimming left V 5 bases short and J 0 bases short, with 9 bases between. Germline-derived CDR1 and CDR2 are SGHSA and FRNQAP. The CDR3 contains 14 residues.